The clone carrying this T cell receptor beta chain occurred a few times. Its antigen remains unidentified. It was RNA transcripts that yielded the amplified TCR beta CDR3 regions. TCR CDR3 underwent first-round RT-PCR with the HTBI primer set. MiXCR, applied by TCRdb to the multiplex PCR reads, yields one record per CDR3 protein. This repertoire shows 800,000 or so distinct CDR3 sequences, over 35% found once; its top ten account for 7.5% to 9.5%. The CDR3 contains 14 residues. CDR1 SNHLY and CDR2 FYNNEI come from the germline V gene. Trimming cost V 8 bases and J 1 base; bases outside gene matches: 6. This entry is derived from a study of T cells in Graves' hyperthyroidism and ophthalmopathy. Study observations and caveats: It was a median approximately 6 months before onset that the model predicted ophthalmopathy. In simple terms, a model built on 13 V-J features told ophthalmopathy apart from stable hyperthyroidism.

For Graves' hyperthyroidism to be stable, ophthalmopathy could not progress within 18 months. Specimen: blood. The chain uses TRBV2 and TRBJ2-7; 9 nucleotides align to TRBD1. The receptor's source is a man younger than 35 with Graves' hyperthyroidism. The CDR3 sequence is CASLGGTGSYEQYF. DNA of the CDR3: TGTGCCAGCTTAGGAGGGACAGGGTCCTACGAGCAGTACTTC. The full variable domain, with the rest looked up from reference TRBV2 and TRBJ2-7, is EPEVTQTPSHQVTQMGQEVILRCVPISNHLYFYWYRQILGQKVEFLVSFYNNEISEKSEIFDDQFSVERPDGSNFTLKIRSTKLEDSAMYFCASLGGTGSYEQYFGPGTRLTVT.